The table lists the clone carrying this T cell receptor (beta chain) with a few counts. Its target is not known. This CDR3 is 16 amino acids long. Trimming cost V 4 bases and J 10 bases; bases outside gene matches: 10. Per germline, CDR1 MGHRA and CDR2 YSYEKL. This entry comes from a study of T cells after yellow fever vaccination. Study-level background: SMART-Seq v4 Ultra Low Input prepared libraries from low-cell fractions. Overall study results and limits: Secondary responses were weaker yet peaked faster, day 5 versus 15. Abundant bulk-derived clonotypes could contaminate FACS-sorted repertoires.

By 5'RACE template switching, TCR cDNA was produced, with a universal primer site and UMIs added in the process. From the 5' RACE reads, TCRdb called clonotypes with MiXCR, one entry per CDR3 protein. The sample includes 120,000 or so distinct CDR3 sequences, about 8.2% of them seen just once. This TCR derives from a man younger than 35 who received the YFV17D yellow fever vaccine. The V call is TRBV4-1, the J call TRBJ2-1; TRBD2 aligns across 13 bases. The specimen was CD8+ T cells sorted from PBMCs, collected on the day of the yellow fever booster vaccination. CDR3 sequence (DNA): TGCGCCAGCAGCCGCCCAACTAGCGGGGGGGCTCGGGAGCAGTTCTTC. Translating gives CASSRPTSGGAREQFF.